These T cell receptor beta chains were read from a single sample in a study of blood T cell repertoires in COVID-19. Some clones are missing from TCRdb's copy, which holds only in-frame ones; the method was immunoSEQ multiplex PCR. The sample has some 170,000 clones; approximately 80% are singletons. Material for sequencing was peripheral blood. These receptors all come from a woman aged 80 or over with active or convalescent COVID-19. The CDR3 runs from the conserved cysteine through the conserved F or W. The D gene is left open where the match is weak. Rows give clone size only sometimes, using once, few, many, or a class for an expanded clone.

d_gene: -; j_gene: TRBJ1-2; v_gene: TRBV2; abundance: -; CDR3aa: CAGSQEARIDYGYTF; CDR3nt: TGTGCCGGATCACAGGAAGCTAGAATCGACTATGGCTACACCTTC
d_gene: TRBD2; j_gene: TRBJ2-5; v_gene: TRBV3-1/TRBV3-2; abundance: -; CDR3aa: CASSFSGGEETQYF; CDR3nt: TGTGCCAGCAGCTTTAGCGGGGGGGAAGAGACCCAGTACTTC
d_gene: -; j_gene: TRBJ2-7; v_gene: TRBV30; abundance: -; CDR3aa: CAWSDGGKSYEQYF; CDR3nt: TGTGCCTGGAGTGATGGTGGCAAATCCTACGAGCAGTACTTC
d_gene: -; j_gene: TRBJ2-2; v_gene: TRBV25-1; abundance: -; CDR3aa: CASRESGYTGELFF; CDR3nt: TGTGCCAGCAGAGAGTCGGGTTACACCGGGGAGCTGTTTTTT
d_gene: TRBD2; j_gene: TRBJ2-1; v_gene: TRBV7-2; abundance: -; CDR3aa: CASSFYGGSSYNEQFF; CDR3nt: TGTGCCAGCAGCTTTTACGGGGGGAGCTCCTACAATGAGCAGTTCTTC
d_gene: TRBD1; j_gene: TRBJ2-2; v_gene: TRBV5-1; abundance: -; CDR3aa: CASSLGTGADTGELFF; CDR3nt: TGCGCCAGCAGCTTGGGGACAGGGGCGGACACCGGGGAGCTGTTTTTT
d_gene: -; j_gene: TRBJ1-2; v_gene: TRBV19; abundance: -; CDR3aa: CASSNPFAAGNGYTF; CDR3nt: TGTGCCAGTTCGAACCCATTTGCGGCAGGGAATGGCTACACCTTC
d_gene: TRBD1; j_gene: TRBJ2-7; v_gene: TRBV5-6; abundance: few; CDR3aa: CASSWRDRGYEQYF; CDR3nt: TGTGCCAGCAGCTGGAGGGACAGGGGATACGAGCAGTACTTC
d_gene: -; j_gene: TRBJ2-5; v_gene: TRBV21-1; abundance: -; CDR3aa: CASSKARLAGGRETQYF; CDR3nt: TGTGCCAGCAGCAAAGCGCGTCTAGCGGGGGGGCGGGAGACCCAGTACTTC
d_gene: TRBD1; j_gene: TRBJ1-1; v_gene: TRBV4-1; abundance: -; CDR3aa: CASSQPRQGRATFEAFF; CDR3nt: TGCGCCAGCAGCCAACCAAGACAGGGAAGGGCTACGTTTGAAGCTTTCTTT
d_gene: -; j_gene: TRBJ2-3; v_gene: TRBV10-3; abundance: -; CDR3aa: CAIGAQDSTDTQYF; CDR3nt: TGTGCCATCGGCGCACAGGATTCCACAGATACGCAGTATTTT
d_gene: TRBD1; j_gene: TRBJ2-2; v_gene: TRBV10-3; abundance: -; CDR3aa: CAIQDRGLFNTGELFF; CDR3nt: TGTGCCATCCAGGACAGGGGGTTGTTTAACACCGGGGAGCTGTTTTTT
d_gene: -; j_gene: TRBJ2-7; v_gene: TRBV6-5; abundance: -; CDR3aa: CASSRLWDEQYF; CDR3nt: TGTGCCAGCAGTAGACTATGGGACGAGCAGTACTTC
d_gene: -; j_gene: TRBJ1-2; v_gene: TRBV28; abundance: once; CDR3aa: CASSTGFPYGYTF; CDR3nt: TGTGCCAGCAGTACAGGGTTCCCCTATGGCTACACCTTC
d_gene: -; j_gene: TRBJ1-2; v_gene: TRBV4-1; abundance: -; CDR3aa: CASSQDAGSDYGYTF; CDR3nt: TGCGCCAGCAGCCAAGATGCCGGGAGTGACTATGGCTACACCTTC
d_gene: TRBD1; j_gene: TRBJ2-2; v_gene: TRBV19; abundance: -; CDR3aa: CASRTGAGQAPGELFF; CDR3nt: TGTGCCAGTAGGACAGGGGCCGGACAAGCCCCCGGGGAGCTGTTTTTT
d_gene: TRBD2; j_gene: TRBJ2-4; v_gene: TRBV7-2; abundance: once; CDR3aa: CASSFTGGRAKNIQYF; CDR3nt: TGTGCCAGCAGCTTTACGGGGGGGCGAGCCAAAAACATTCAGTACTTC
d_gene: TRBD1; j_gene: TRBJ1-2; v_gene: TRBV6-5; abundance: -; CDR3aa: CASSSRTGGYTF; CDR3nt: TGTGCCAGCAGTTCCAGGACAGGGGGCTACACCTTC
d_gene: TRBD1; j_gene: TRBJ2-5; v_gene: TRBV5-6; abundance: -; CDR3aa: CASSWDRQETQYF; CDR3nt: TGTGCCAGCAGCTGGGACAGACAAGAGACCCAGTACTTC
d_gene: -; j_gene: TRBJ2-1; v_gene: TRBV4-1; abundance: -; CDR3aa: CASSLSRDSGVDEQFF; CDR3nt: TGCGCCAGCAGCCTCAGCCGGGACTCAGGAGTTGATGAGCAGTTCTTC
d_gene: -; j_gene: TRBJ1-1; v_gene: TRBV29-1; abundance: -; CDR3aa: CSVALRLGRDTEAFF; CDR3nt: TGCAGCGTCGCCTTAAGACTGGGCAGGGACACTGAAGCTTTCTTT
d_gene: -; j_gene: TRBJ1-2; v_gene: TRBV23-1; abundance: -; CDR3aa: CASSPAGTNLIGYTF; CDR3nt: TGCGCCAGCAGTCCAGCCGGGACAAACTTGATCGGCTACACCTTC
d_gene: -; j_gene: TRBJ2-7; v_gene: TRBV7-9; abundance: -; CDR3aa: CASSLPQGSYEQYF; CDR3nt: TGTGCCAGCAGCTTACCTCAGGGTTCCTACGAGCAGTACTTC
d_gene: TRBD2; j_gene: TRBJ2-1; v_gene: TRBV6-5; abundance: -; CDR3aa: CASSLESSGGIEQFF; CDR3nt: TGTGCCAGCAGTCTGGAGTCTAGCGGGGGAATTGAGCAGTTCTTC
d_gene: -; j_gene: TRBJ2-7; v_gene: TRBV3-1/TRBV3-2; abundance: -; CDR3aa: CASSKWGRSSYEQYF; CDR3nt: TGTGCCAGCAGCAAGTGGGGCCGGAGCTCCTACGAGCAGTACTTC
d_gene: TRBD1; j_gene: TRBJ1-2; v_gene: TRBV6-2/TRBV6-3; abundance: -; CDR3aa: CASSLTGAFYGYTF; CDR3nt: TGTGCCAGCAGTTTGACAGGGGCGTTCTATGGCTACACCTTC
d_gene: TRBD2; j_gene: TRBJ2-1; v_gene: TRBV6-2/TRBV6-3; abundance: -; CDR3aa: CASSRTSGGGIGEQFF; CDR3nt: TGTGCCAGCAGTAGGACTAGCGGGGGGGGAATCGGTGAGCAGTTCTTC
d_gene: -; j_gene: TRBJ1-1; v_gene: TRBV27; abundance: -; CDR3aa: CASSSIRPSGKTEAFF; CDR3nt: TGTGCCAGCAGTTCCATACGGCCTTCAGGGAAGACTGAAGCTTTCTTT
d_gene: TRBD1; j_gene: TRBJ1-2; v_gene: TRBV4-1; abundance: -; CDR3aa: CASSQQGDSIYGYTF; CDR3nt: TGCGCCAGCAGCCAGCAGGGGGACTCTATCTATGGCTACACCTTC
d_gene: -; j_gene: TRBJ1-5; v_gene: TRBV19; abundance: few; CDR3aa: CASRSHEGTGNQPQHF; CDR3nt: TGTGCCAGTAGGAGTCACGAGGGAACGGGCAATCAGCCCCAGCATTTT